Below, one T cell receptor (beta chain) is given with its context. The data are from a study of blood T cell repertoires in COVID-19. Study context: PBMCs, B-cell-depleted T cells, or T cells were the source of the cDNA or gDNA that made up the material.

Sequencing used immunoSEQ multiplex PCR; TCRdb keeps in-frame clones, though not all of them. The sample consists of approximately 230,000 clones, 87% of them appearing once. The sequenced material came from peripheral blood. The sequence derives from a man aged 18 to 30 with active or convalescent COVID-19.

CDR3: CAISVRPAGATETQYF. The CDR3 DNA reads TGTGCCATCAGTGTCAGACCGGCGGGAGCAACGGAGACCCAGTACTTC. This chain connects TRBV10-3 to TRBJ2-5; 7 positions match TRBD2. With V trimmed by 4 bases and J by 5 bases, 13 bases remained unmatched. Per the germline V gene, CDR1 is ENHRY and CDR2 is SYGVKD. This CDR3 is built from 16 residues.